Below are 25 T cell receptor beta chains sequenced from a single sample in a study of CD8 T cells in Susac syndrome. Random hexamers were used to reverse transcribe 0.5 to 1 ug of RNA. TCRdb analysed the immunoSEQ multiplex PCR reads with MiXCR anew, one entry per CDR3 protein. The data contain under 150,000 distinct CDR3 sequences, 95% of them singletons. The sequenced sample consisted of CD4+ T cells from PBMCs. The receptors were gathered from a human donor with Susac syndrome.

This chain joins TRBV12-3 or TRBV12-4 and TRBJ1-2; D perhaps matches TRBD1 (5 bases). The CDR3 loop spans 15 amino acids. V was cut by 5 bases and J by 4 bases, with 17 bases left in between. Here the CDR3 reads CASSNLAGTSYGYTF. For the CDR3, the DNA is TGTGCCAGCAGTAACCTCGCCGGGACTTCCTATGGCTACACCTTC.

This chain uses TRBV23-1 with TRBJ1-1; TRBD1 matches at 7 bases. TRBV23-1 is an open reading frame whose function is uncertain. J was trimmed by 1 base and V by 3 bases; bases with no gene match: 5. The CDR3 length is 15 residues. In nucleotides, the CDR3 is TGCGCCAGCAGTCACCCCGGGACAGCGAACACTGAAGCTTTCTTT. It codes for CASSHPGTANTEAFF.

The CDR3 coding sequence is TGCAGTGCTACTAGGACGGTGAATAATTCACCCCTCCACTTT. Its translation: CSATRTVNNSPLHF. The chain recombines TRBV20-1 with TRBJ1-6; D unresolved. The V gene lost 4 bases and the J gene lost 5 bases, with 12 bases spanning the gap. The CDR3 is made up of 14 amino acids. Per germline, CDR1 DFQATT and CDR2 SNEGSKA (reference sequence).

The chain is built from TRBV20-1 and TRBJ2-2; D tentatively reads TRBD1 or TRBD2 (5 bases each). This CDR3 is built from 18 residues. From germline, CDR1 is DFQATT and CDR2 SNEGSKA (reference sequence). Trimming left V 0 bases short and J 0 bases short, with 17 bases between. The CDR3 region has the DNA TGCAGTGCTAGAGATTCGAAACGAGGGACCGCGAACACCGGGGAGCTGTTTTTT. Its protein product is CSARDSKRGTANTGELFF.

The J gene is TRBJ2-3, the V gene TRBV4-1; D is undetermined. CDR1 and CDR2 from the germline V gene are MGHRA and YSYEKL. The CDR3 length is 12 residues. V was pared by 4 bases and J by 5 bases, with 7 bases between. CDR3 bases: TGCGCCAGCAGCCCCTTGGGAGATACGCAGTATTTT. Translating gives CASSPLGDTQYF.

This chain joins TRBV7-6 and TRBJ1-4; D gene ambiguous. The CDR3 is made up of 16 amino acids. V lost 0 bases and J lost 8, with 16 bases in between. Germline V gene sequence: CDR1 SGHVS, CDR2 FNYEAQ. CDR3 in DNA: TGTGCCAGCAGCTTAGCGCCGAGGGTGGCGGGGGAAAAACTGTTTTTT. Amino acid sequence: CASSLAPRVAGEKLFF. The complete variable domain, with remaining parts taken from reference TRBV7-6 and TRBJ1-4, reads GAGVSQSPRYKVTKRGQDVALRCDPISGHVSLYWYRQALGQGPEFLTYFNYEAQQDKSGLPNDRFSAERPEGSISTLTIQRTEQRDSAMYRCASSLAPRVAGEKLFFGSGTQLSVL.

CDR3 sequence reads: CSARDYRANVLTF. The DNA for the CDR3 is TGCAGTGCTAGAGATTACAGGGCCAACGTCCTGACTTTC. The chain combines TRBV20-1 with TRBJ2-6; D remains ambiguous. V shed 0 bases and J shed 5 bases, with 5 bases lying between them. Per germline, CDR1 DFQATT and CDR2 SNEGSKA (reference sequence). The CDR3 sequence is 13 residues long.

J is TRBJ1-3 and V is TRBV7-9; D gene uncertain. This CDR3 spans 15 amino acids. Germline V gene data show CDR1 as SEHNR and CDR2 as FQNEAQ (reference sequence). V lost 4 bases and J 0 bases, leaving 10 bases between the germline ends. CDR3 region: CASSWRRDSGNTIYF. CDR3 nucleotide sequence: TGTGCCAGCAGCTGGCGGCGGGACTCTGGAAACACCATATATTTT.

The chain is built from TRBV3-1 and TRBJ2-4, with D unclear. This CDR3 has 13 residues. Trimming left V 4 bases short and J 6 bases short, with 10 bases between. Germline assignment: CDR1 LGHDT and CDR2 YNNKEL (reference sequence). As DNA, the CDR3 is TGTGCCAGCAGCCCCGGCAGAGTAAACATTCAGTACTTC. Its protein is CASSPGRVNIQYF.

The rearrangement links TRBV9 to TRBJ2-7; 14 nucleotides match TRBD2. The CDR3 runs 15 residues. The germline V gene has CDR1 SGDLS and CDR2 YYNGEE. J gave up 3 bases and V 2 bases, and 1 base lay outside the gene matches. The CDR3 loop reads CASSVGLAGGYEQYF. CDR3 nucleotides: TGTGCCAGCAGCGTCGGACTAGCGGGGGGCTACGAGCAGTACTTC.

This clonotype was recorded only once. The chain is built from TRBV25-1 and TRBJ2-6; either TRBD1 or TRBD2 may fit D (5 bases each). This CDR3 has 17 amino acids. Germline CDR1 is MGHDK and CDR2 is SYGVNS. The ends were cut back, 4 bases at V and 0 bases at J, with 13 bases in the middle. CDR3: CASSVGQGRSGANVLTF. In nucleotides, the CDR3 is TGTGCCAGCAGTGTGGGCCAGGGACGCTCTGGGGCCAACGTCCTGACTTTC.

The rearrangement uses TRBV2 and TRBJ1-2, with D unclear. Deletions cut 0 bases from V and 2 bases from J, with 7 bases between. Germline V gene sequence: CDR1 SNHLY, CDR2 FYNNEI. The CDR3 is 14 residues long. The CDR3 sequence is CASSEARVNYGYTF. The CDR3 DNA is TGTGCCAGCAGTGAAGCGCGAGTCAACTATGGCTACACCTTC.

This clonotype was seen just once. This chain links TRBV7-2 with TRBJ2-1; 7 bases are a match to TRBD2. The V gene end was trimmed by 8 bases and the J gene end by 4 bases; junction bases not matched to a gene: 8. This CDR3 spans 14 amino acids. The germline CDR1 and CDR2 sequences are SGHTA and FQGNSA. CDR3 DNA: TGTGCCAGCCAAGTTTCTAGCGGATACAATGAGCAGTTCTTC. Translating gives CASQVSSGYNEQFF. The full variable domain, rest sourced from reference TRBV7-2 and TRBJ2-1, is GAGVSQSPSNKVTEKGKDVELRCDPISGHTALYWYRQSLGQGLEFLIYFQGNSAPDKSGLPSDRFSAERTGGSVSTLTIQRTQQEDSAVYLCASQVSSGYNEQFFGPGTRLTVL.

The CDR3 region has the DNA TGCAGCGTTACTAGACAGAGCGAAGCTTTCTTT. Translating gives CSVTRQSEAFF. The chain is built from TRBV29-1 and TRBJ1-1, with a tentative D call TRBD1 (5 bases). Germline V gene data show CDR1 as SQVTM and CDR2 as ANQGSEA. This CDR3 contains 11 residues. The ends were cut back, 5 bases at V and 8 bases at J, with 12 bases in the middle.

This chain joins TRBV5-1 and TRBJ2-3, with TRBD2 matching over 8 bases. Germline V lookup: CDR1 SGHRS, CDR2 YFSETQ. The CDR3 extends over 14 amino acids. V lost 4 bases to trimming and J lost 5 bases; unmatched junction nucleotides: 6. The CDR3 coding sequence is TGCGCCAGCAGCCCACTCGGGGGGGGAGATACGCAGTATTTT. Translation gives CASSPLGGGDTQYF.

This clonotype was observed once. The chain employs TRBV24-1 and TRBJ1-2; the D is unclear. V dropped 6 bases and J dropped 0 bases, with 4 bases sitting between them. The germline gives CDR1 KGHDR, CDR2 SFDVKD. The CDR3 sequence is 12 residues long. CDR3 DNA sequence: TGTGCCACCAGTACGGCTAACTATGGCTACACCTTC. Encoded protein: CATSTANYGYTF.

V usage is TRBV4-1 and J usage is TRBJ2-3; D might be TRBD2 (6 bases). V was cut by 6 bases and J by 6 bases, with 16 bases left in between. Germline CDR1 reads MGHRA; CDR2 reads YSYEKL. The CDR3 is 14 amino acids. CDR3 region: CASRRGPLVDTQYF. CDR3 bases: TGCGCCAGCAGGCGGGGTCCGTTGGTGGATACGCAGTATTTT.

A remark on this clonotype: The junction shows a germline mismatch at one end, possibly a read error. The J gene is TRBJ2-4, the V gene TRBV7-3, with D tentatively TRBD2 (5 bases). Germline lookup yields CDR1 SGHTA and CDR2 FQGTGA. The CDR3 runs 15 residues. CDR3 residues: CAGSLRGLAKNIQYF. In DNA form, the CDR3 reads TGTGCCGGCAGCTTACGAGGACTAGCCAAAAACATTCAGTACTTC. The full variable domain, completed using reference TRBV7-3 and TRBJ2-4, is GAGVSQTPSNKVTEKGKYVELRCDPISGHTALYWYRQSLGQGPEFLIYFQGTGAADDSGLPNDRFFAVRPEGSVSTLKIQRTERGDSAVYLCAGSLRGLAKNIQYFGAGTRLSVL.

The rearrangement links TRBV9 to TRBJ1-1, with D perhaps matching TRBD1 (5 bases). Trimming removed 7 bases at V and 5 bases at J, with 18 bases between. The CDR3 spans 14 residues. CDR1 is SGDLS and CDR2 is YYNGEE in the germline V gene. The CDR3 protein is CASRIEGPRTEAFF. Here the CDR3 DNA reads TGTGCCAGCCGAATCGAGGGGCCTCGGACTGAAGCTTTCTTT.

The V call is TRBV20-1, the J call TRBJ2-3, with D possibly matching TRBD1 (6 bases). CDR1 and CDR2 from the germline V gene are DFQATT and SNEGSKA (reference sequence). The CDR3 is made up of 13 amino acids. Trimming removed 7 bases at V and 0 bases at J, with 11 bases between. The CDR3 spells CSVEGGSTDTQYF. DNA of the CDR3: TGCAGTGTAGAAGGGGGTAGCACAGATACGCAGTATTTT.

DNA for the CDR3: TGTGCCAGCACAGGCTCCTACAATGAGCAGTTCTTC. Translating it yields CASTGSYNEQFF. This chain connects TRBV6-2 or TRBV6-3 to TRBJ2-1, with unresolved D. Germline V CDR1 and CDR2: MNHEY, SVGEGT. Trimming left V 7 bases short and J 0 bases short, with 4 bases between. There are 12 residues in the CDR3.

The chain combines TRBV5-4 with TRBJ2-2, with D unresolved. CDR3 size: 13 residues. V was cut by 5 bases and J by 4 bases, with 9 bases left in between. Germline CDR1 SGHNT, CDR2 YYREEE (reference sequence). The CDR3 DNA follows: TGTGCCAGCAGGATTGACCCCACCGGGGAGCTGTTTTTT. Amino acids: CASRIDPTGELFF.

J is TRBJ2-1 and V is TRBV25-1; 11 bases match TRBD2. J lost 4 bases, V lost 4 bases, and 3 bases had no gene match. Germline CDR1 and CDR2: MGHDK and SYGVNS. This CDR3 contains 15 residues. CDR3 DNA sequence: TGTGCCAGCAGTGCCGGGACTAGCGGTTACAATGAGCAGTTCTTC. Translation gives CASSAGTSGYNEQFF.

The chain carries TRBV4-1 and TRBJ2-7; 11 positions match TRBD2. J lost 3 bases, V lost 1 base, and 11 bases had no gene match. The CDR3 runs 18 residues. Germline-derived CDR1 and CDR2 are MGHRA and YSYEKL. CDR3 coding DNA: TGCGCCAGCAGCCAAGTAGCGGGAGGGCCCTCTAAGGACTACGAGCAGTACTTC. This codes for CASSQVAGGPSKDYEQYF.

The chain combines TRBV15 with TRBJ2-7, with D hard to call. Germline V gene data show CDR1 as LNHNV and CDR2 as YYDKDF (reference sequence). With 0 bases removed from V and 0 bases from J, the gap between germline ends came to 9 bases. This CDR3 is 15 amino acids long. CDR3: CATSREDGSSYEQYF. The CDR3 nucleotides are TGTGCCACCAGCAGAGAAGACGGATCCTCCTACGAGCAGTACTTC.